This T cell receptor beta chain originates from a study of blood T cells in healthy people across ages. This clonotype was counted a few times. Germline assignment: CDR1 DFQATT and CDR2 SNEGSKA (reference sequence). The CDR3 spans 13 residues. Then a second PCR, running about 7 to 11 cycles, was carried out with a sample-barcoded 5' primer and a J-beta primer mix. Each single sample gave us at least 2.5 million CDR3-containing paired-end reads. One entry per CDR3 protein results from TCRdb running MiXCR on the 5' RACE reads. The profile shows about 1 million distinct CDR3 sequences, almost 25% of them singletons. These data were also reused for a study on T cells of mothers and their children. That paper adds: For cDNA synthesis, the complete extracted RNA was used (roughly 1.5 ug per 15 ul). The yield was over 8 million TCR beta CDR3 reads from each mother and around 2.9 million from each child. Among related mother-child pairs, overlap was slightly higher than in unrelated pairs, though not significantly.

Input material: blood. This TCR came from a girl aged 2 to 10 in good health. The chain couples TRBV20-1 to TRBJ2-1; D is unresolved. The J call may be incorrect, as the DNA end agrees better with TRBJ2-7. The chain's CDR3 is CSARSNARYEQYF. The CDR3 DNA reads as TGCAGTGCTAGATCAAATGCCCGTTACGAGCAGTACTTC.